This TCR beta chain was identified during a study of naive and memory T cell subsets. Study outcomes and limitations: Activation and differentiation may alter RNA-based TCR counts. Gini index rose across naive, CM, EM and EMRA in CD4 and CD8.

This clonotype came up many times. The antigen remains unidentified. The CDR3 has 14 residues. Germline CDR1 and CDR2: SGHDN and FVKESK. The ends lost 8 bases at V and 5 bases at J; junction bases unmatched: 10. The beta constant-region primer was an equimolar mix of two oligonucleotides covering TRBC1 and TRBC2. Nested alpha and beta constant-region primers with the SP2 primer drove four PCR rounds on ligated cDNA. One entry per CDR3 protein results from TCRdb running MiXCR on the UMI-ligation and nested PCR reads. The sample carries some 83,000 distinct CDR3 sequences, 8% to 9.5% recorded once. Cells stained for CD3, CD4, CD8, CD45RA, CD27 and viability were sorted into four CD45RA/CD27 subsets.

The rearrangement links TRBV14 to TRBJ2-7, with TRBD1 matching over 9 bases. The TCR sequence derives from a human donor in good health. Sequenced material: naive CD8+ T cells from blood. The CDR3 DNA is TGTGCCAGCGGGTGGACAGGGGATAGCAACGAGCAGTACTTC. It codes for CASGWTGDSNEQYF.